The 24 T cell receptor beta chains presented below share a single source sample, sequenced in a study of T cells after yellow fever vaccination. TCRdb reprocessed the 5' RACE reads via MiXCR and lists one record per CDR3 protein. The sample holds around 260,000 distinct CDR3 sequences, over 4.5% seen once. Here the sequenced sample was CD4+ T cells sorted from PBMCs, taken on the day of the yellow fever booster vaccination. The receptors were gathered from a young man who received the YFV17D yellow fever vaccine.

This clonotype was counted many times. The chain links TRBV4-2 to TRBJ1-3, with D uncertain. Germline V gene data show CDR1 as LGHNA and CDR2 as YNFKEQ. The CDR3 is 16 residues long. The V and J ends lost 4 bases and 4 bases respectively, with 17 bases between them. In DNA form, the CDR3 reads TGTGCCAGCAGCCCCCGGACCGGCCGAGGCGGAAACACCATATATTTT. Its protein product is CASSPRTGRGGNTIYF.

This clonotype appeared many times. This rearrangement joins TRBV11-2 to TRBJ2-2, with D hard to call. The germline V and J ends were trimmed by 3 bases and 5 bases, with 13 bases remaining between them. This CDR3 is built from 15 residues. The germline CDR1 and CDR2 sequences are SGHAT and FQNNGV. The CDR3 nucleotides read TGTGCCAGCAGCTTTATAAAACAGTTTACCGGGGAGCTGTTTTTT. It translates to CASSFIKQFTGELFF.

This clonotype was picked up many times. The chain couples TRBV12-3 or TRBV12-4 to TRBJ1-6; TRBD1 agrees at 8 bases. The CDR3 contains 13 residues. Germline trimming cut 8 bases from V and 9 bases from J; bases unmatched to any gene: 6. DNA for the CDR3: TGTGCCAGCGTTACAGGGGGTAGTTCACCCCTCCACTTT. Its translation: CASVTGGSSPLHF.

This clonotype was detected ten times or more. The chain carries TRBV4-1 and TRBJ1-6; 7 bases agree with TRBD1. Trimming removed 4 bases from V and 6 bases from J; junction bases left unmatched: 3. CDR1 is MGHRA, CDR2 YSYEKL, per germline. The CDR3 has 14 amino acids. Here the CDR3 DNA reads TGCGCCAGCAGCCCAGGGACAGTTAATTCACCCCTCCACTTT. Its translation is CASSPGTVNSPLHF.

This clonotype has more than one count but fewer than ten. The rearrangement uses TRBV4-1 and TRBJ2-5; 9 positions match TRBD2. The length of the CDR3 is 16 residues. The trim removed 2 bases at V and 5 bases at J, leaving 9 bases unmatched. Germline assignment: CDR1 MGHRA and CDR2 YSYEKL. The CDR3 DNA is TGCGCCAGCAGCCAAAAAACGAGCGGGGGGTGGGAGACCCAGTACTTC. Amino acid sequence: CASSQKTSGGWETQYF.

This clonotype was counted a few times. The rearrangement joins TRBV20-1 to TRBJ1-6, with 9 bases matching TRBD1. The CDR3 loop spans 14 amino acids. Unmatched junction bases numbered 5, after V lost 3 bases and J lost 8 bases. CDR1 and CDR2 from the germline V gene are DFQATT and SNEGSKA (reference sequence). The CDR3 nucleotides are TGCAGTGCTAGGGCCGGGACAGGGCATTCACCCCTCCACTTT. Translating it yields CSARAGTGHSPLHF.

The chain joins TRBV7-7 to TRBJ2-2; 8 bases map to TRBD1. V dropped 5 bases and J dropped 8; count of bases not matched to a gene: 13. Germline CDR1 and CDR2: SSHAT and FNYEAQ (reference sequence). The CDR3 is 16 residues long. The CDR3 DNA follows: TGTGCCAGCAGCCGGAGGGCGACAGGGGCCGGGGGGGAGCTGTTTTTT. Amino acid sequence: CASSRRATGAGGELFF.

This clonotype was observed many times. V and J are TRBV4-3 and TRBJ2-1, with TRBD2 matching 9 bases. The CDR3 has 13 residues. Germline assignment: CDR1 LGHNA and CDR2 YSLEER. Losses at the gene ends were 2 bases for V and 8 bases for J; bases not matched to a gene: 1. The CDR3: CASSQRTSDEQFF. The CDR3 nucleotides read TGCGCCAGCAGCCAAAGGACTAGCGATGAGCAGTTCTTC.

This clonotype was seen only once. This rearrangement joins TRBV29-1 to TRBJ2-2; 8 bases are shared with TRBD1. This CDR3 contains 13 residues. The trim removed 6 bases at V and 5 bases at J, leaving 5 bases unmatched. Germline V CDR1 and CDR2: SQVTM, ANQGSEA. The CDR3 loop reads CSVGQGHTGELFF. The CDR3 DNA reads TGCAGCGTAGGACAGGGCCATACCGGGGAGCTGTTTTTT.

Many counts were recorded for this clonotype. The chain couples TRBV7-3 to TRBJ2-1; D ambiguous. Germline assignment: CDR1 SGHTA and CDR2 FQGTGA. V gave up 4 bases and J gave up 10 bases, with 14 bases separating them. The length of the CDR3 is 13 residues. The CDR3 sequence: CASSSPQVGEQFF. The CDR3 nucleotides are TGTGCCAGCAGCTCCCCCCAGGTGGGCGAGCAGTTCTTC. Based on the CDR3 plus reference TRBV7-3 and TRBJ2-1, the full variable domain is GAGVSQTPSNKVTEKGKYVELRCDPISGHTALYWYRQSLGQGPEFLIYFQGTGAADDSGLPNDRFFAVRPEGSVSTLKIQRTERGDSAVYLCASSSPQVGEQFFGPGTRLTVL.

This chain links TRBV30 with TRBJ1-3; D remains unclear. The CDR3 runs to 13 residues. Per the germline V gene, CDR1 is GTSNPN and CDR2 is SVGIG (reference sequence). Trimming stripped 3 bases from V and 4 bases from J, with 10 bases between. The CDR3 region is CAWSPADGNTIYF. CDR3 nucleotides: TGTGCCTGGAGCCCTGCTGACGGAAACACCATATATTTT.

This clonotype was recorded at least ten times. The chain uses TRBV5-1 and TRBJ2-1; D may be TRBD1 or TRBD2 (6 bases each). The CDR3 contains 12 residues. Germline V gene sequence: CDR1 SGHRS, CDR2 YFSETQ. Trimming took 3 bases from V and 7 from J, leaving 8 bases between them. The CDR3 protein is CASSWGANEQFF. CDR3 nucleotides: TGCGCCAGCAGCTGGGGGGCTAATGAGCAGTTCTTC.

This clonotype was picked up a small number of times. The rearrangement joins TRBV12-3 or TRBV12-4 to TRBJ2-5; D might be TRBD2 (5 bases). The length of the CDR3 is 14 residues. Trimming took 6 bases from V and 5 from J, leaving 16 bases between them. The CDR3 sequence: CASRHTIRGETQYF. As DNA, the CDR3 is TGTGCCAGCAGACACACTATACGAGGGGAGACCCAGTACTTC.

This clonotype turned up a few times. The V call is TRBV4-2, the J call TRBJ1-4, with D uncertain. This CDR3 has 18 amino acids. In germline, CDR1 is LGHNA, CDR2 YNFKEQ. Trimming removed 0 bases at V and 4 bases at J, with 18 bases between. CDR3 sequence (DNA): TGTGCCAGCAGCCAAGATTCTGCGGGCAGGAAATATAATGAAAAACTGTTTTTT. It translates to CASSQDSAGRKYNEKLFF.

The genes are TRBV2 and TRBJ2-1; 12 bases match TRBD2. Germline trimming cut 4 bases from V and 9 bases from J; bases unmatched to any gene: 4. The CDR3 extends over 14 amino acids. Germline V gene data show CDR1 as SNHLY and CDR2 as FYNNEI. CDR3 in amino acids: CASSGTSGVTEQFF. Written as DNA, the CDR3 is TGTGCCAGCAGTGGGACTAGCGGGGTTACTGAGCAGTTCTTC.

This sequence joins TRBV14 and TRBJ1-2; possibly TRBD1 for D (5 bases). The CDR3 covers 15 residues. Germline V gives CDR1 SGHDN, CDR2 FVKESK. Trimming pared 4 bases from V and 7 bases from J, leaving 19 bases between. In DNA, the CDR3 is TGTGCCAGCAGCCGCGACATAGACAGACCTATTGGCTACACCTTC. It yields the protein CASSRDIDRPIGYTF.

This clonotype has a handful of counts. The chain links TRBV5-1 to TRBJ1-5; maybe TRBD1 (6 bases). This CDR3 region has 14 residues. Trimming cost V 4 bases and J 12 bases, with 20 bases left between them. The V gene's germline CDR1 is SGHRS and CDR2 YFSETQ. CDR3 nucleotides: TGCGCCAGCAGCCCCGATCCGGGGGGCCGTCACCAGCATTTT. Translation: CASSPDPGGRHQHF. Based on the CDR3 plus reference TRBV5-1 and TRBJ1-5, the full variable domain is KAGVTQTPRYLIKTRGQQVTLSCSPISGHRSVSWYQQTPGQGLQFLFEYFSETQRNKGNFPGRFSGRQFSNSRSEMNVSTLELGDSALYLCASSPDPGGRHQHFGDGTRLSIL.

The chain recombines TRBV7-9 with TRBJ2-7, with D hard to call. Deletions cut 1 base from V and 1 base from J, with 11 bases between. Germline CDR1 SEHNR, CDR2 FQNEAQ (reference sequence). The CDR3 contains 15 residues. CDR3 amino acids: CASSLVQVGSYEQYF. In DNA form, the CDR3 reads TGTGCCAGCAGCTTAGTCCAGGTCGGGTCCTACGAGCAGTACTTC.

This clonotype was seen at least ten times. The chain has TRBV4-3 and TRBJ2-1; tentative D call: TRBD1 (6 bases). The CDR3 length is 18 residues. CDR1 and CDR2 (germline): LGHNA, YSLEER. The V and J ends lost 0 bases and 8 bases respectively, with 23 bases between them. The CDR3 DNA reads TGCGCCAGCAGCCAAGACCCTCCTACAGTTGCCAAGGGGGATGAGCAGTTCTTC. Its protein product is CASSQDPPTVAKGDEQFF.

This clonotype was observed many times. The rearrangement joins TRBV2 to TRBJ1-1; TRBD1 matches 10 bases. From germline, CDR1 is SNHLY and CDR2 FYNNEI. V gave up 11 bases and J gave up 5 bases; unmatched junction bases: 5. The CDR3 sequence is 12 residues long. The CDR3 spells CAGRTGGTEAFF. The CDR3 nucleotides are TGTGCCGGACGGACAGGGGGGACTGAAGCTTTCTTT.

This clonotype came up many times. This chain connects TRBV10-3 to TRBJ2-2; 7 nucleotides line up with TRBD1. From germline, CDR1 is ENHRY and CDR2 SYGVKD. V gave up 3 bases and J gave up 7 bases; unmatched junction bases: 11. The CDR3 loop spans 16 amino acids. The chain's CDR3 is CAISDVRGGDVGELFF. CDR3 DNA sequence: TGTGCCATCAGTGATGTTAGAGGGGGCGACGTCGGGGAGCTGTTTTTT.

The chain carries TRBV5-6 and TRBJ2-5, with a possible D match to TRBD2 (6 bases). CDR1 and CDR2 from the germline V gene are SGHDT and YYEEEE. Trimming left V 4 bases short and J 6 bases short, with 13 bases between. This CDR3 region has 13 residues. The CDR3 bases are TGTGCCAGCAGCCGGGACTTCGAACAGACCCAGTACTTC. This sequence encodes CASSRDFEQTQYF.

The chain joins TRBV6-5 to TRBJ1-5; D may be TRBD1 (5 bases). Germline loops: CDR1 MNHEY, CDR2 SVGAGI. V dropped 2 bases and J dropped 8 bases, with 10 bases sitting between them. The CDR3 runs to 13 residues. The CDR3 is CASSYRGREPQHF. The CDR3 DNA follows: TGTGCCAGCAGTTACAGGGGACGGGAGCCCCAGCATTTT.

This clonotype was seen only a few times. V is TRBV11-1 and J is TRBJ1-3, with D hard to call. This CDR3 is 17 amino acids long. Germline CDR1 SGHAT, CDR2 FQDESV (reference sequence). V dropped 3 bases and J dropped 1 base, with 16 bases sitting between them. CDR3 DNA sequence: TGTGCCAGCAGCTTTCGAATCGCCCGTACATCTGGAAACACCATATATTTT. It codes for CASSFRIARTSGNTIYF.